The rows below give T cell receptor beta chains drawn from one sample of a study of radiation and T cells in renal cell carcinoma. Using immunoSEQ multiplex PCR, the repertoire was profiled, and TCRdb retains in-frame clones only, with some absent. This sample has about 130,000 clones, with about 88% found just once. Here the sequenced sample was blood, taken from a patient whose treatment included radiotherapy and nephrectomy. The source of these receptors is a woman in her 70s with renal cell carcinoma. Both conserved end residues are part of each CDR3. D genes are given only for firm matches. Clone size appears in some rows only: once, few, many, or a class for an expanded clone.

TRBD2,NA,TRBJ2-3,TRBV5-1,CASSPRGVTDTQYF,TGCGCCAGCAGCCCCCGGGGGGTGACAGATACGCAGTATTTT
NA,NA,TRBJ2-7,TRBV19,CASSPPGRPRPEQYF,TGTGCCAGTAGCCCACCGGGCCGACCCCGGCCCGAGCAGTACTTC
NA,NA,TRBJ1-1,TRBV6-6,CASSYLKGNTEAFF,TGTGCCAGCAGTTACTTGAAGGGGAACACTGAAGCTTTCTTT
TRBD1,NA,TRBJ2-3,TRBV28,CASLGSGGQGVTDTQYF,TGTGCCAGCCTAGGTTCGGGGGGACAGGGCGTCACAGATACGCAGTATTTT
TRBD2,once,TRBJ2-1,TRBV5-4,CASSDPGLAGGRAGNEQFF,TGTGCCAGCAGCGATCCGGGACTAGCGGGGGGACGCGCCGGCAATGAGCAGTTCTTC
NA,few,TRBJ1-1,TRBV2,CASRGGVTEAFF,TGTGCCAGCAGGGGCGGGGTTACTGAAGCTTTCTTT
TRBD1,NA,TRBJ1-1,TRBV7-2,CASSLGQGRAEAFF,TGTGCCAGCAGCTTAGGACAGGGAAGAGCTGAAGCTTTCTTT
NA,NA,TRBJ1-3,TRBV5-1,CASSLGQTSGNTIYF,TGCGCCAGCAGCTTGGGTCAAACTTCTGGAAACACCATATATTTT
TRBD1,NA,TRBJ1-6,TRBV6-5,CASRGQGIISPLHF,TGTGCCAGCAGGGGACAGGGAATTATCTCACCCCTCCACTTT
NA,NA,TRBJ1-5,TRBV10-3,CAIATGLNQPQHF,TGTGCCATCGCAACGGGGCTAAATCAGCCCCAGCATTTT
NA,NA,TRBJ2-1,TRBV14,CASSQLGAGLYNEQFF,TGTGCCAGCAGCCAATTGGGGGCAGGTTTATACAATGAGCAGTTCTTC
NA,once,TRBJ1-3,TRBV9,CASSVNGHSGNTIYF,TGTGCCAGCAGCGTTAACGGGCACTCTGGAAACACCATATATTTT
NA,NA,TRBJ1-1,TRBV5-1,CASSSIRRNTEAFF,TGCGCCAGCAGCTCCATCAGGAGGAACACTGAAGCTTTCTTT
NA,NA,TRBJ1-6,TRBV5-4,CASSLEGGPSPLHF,TGTGCCAGCAGCTTAGAGGGGGGTCCTTCACCCCTCCACTTT
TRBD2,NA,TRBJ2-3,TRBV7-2,CASSRLGLAGGPSTDTQYF,TGTGCCAGCAGCCGGCTCGGACTAGCGGGGGGACCCAGCACAGATACGCAGTATTTT
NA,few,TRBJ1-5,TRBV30,CAWSSSSNQPQHF,TGTGCCTGGAGTAGCTCTAGCAATCAGCCCCAGCATTTT
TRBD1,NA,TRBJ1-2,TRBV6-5,CASSYSAGGNYGYTF,TGTGCCAGCAGTTACTCGGCAGGGGGCAACTATGGCTACACCTTC
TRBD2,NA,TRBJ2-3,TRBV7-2,CASSLTTSGGGTDTQYF,TGTGCCAGCAGCTTGACGACTAGCGGGGGGGGGACAGATACGCAGTATTTT
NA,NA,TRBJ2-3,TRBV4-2,CASSQSESRSTYF,TGTGCCAGCAGCCAATCGGAGAGTCGGAGTACATATTTT
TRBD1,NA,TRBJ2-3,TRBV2,CASSGGTGDTDTQYF,TGTGCCAGCAGTGGGGGGACAGGTGACACAGATACGCAGTATTTT
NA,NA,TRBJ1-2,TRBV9,CASSEGRAYGYTF,TGTGCCAGCAGCGAGGGCAGGGCTTATGGCTACACCTTC
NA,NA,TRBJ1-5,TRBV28,CASTPQEGLSNQPQHF,TGTGCCAGCACCCCCCAAGAGGGGTTAAGCAATCAGCCCCAGCATTTT
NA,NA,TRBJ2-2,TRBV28,CASRRQGVAGELFF,TGTGCCAGCAGGAGGCAGGGTGTTGCCGGGGAGCTGTTTTTT
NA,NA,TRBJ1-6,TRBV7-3,CASSLGGASSPLHF,TGTGCCAGCAGCTTAGGAGGGGCCAGTTCACCCCTCCACTTT
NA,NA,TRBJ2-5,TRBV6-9,CASTEGGSQETQYF,TGTGCCAGCACCGAAGGAGGTTCCCAAGAGACCCAGTACTTC
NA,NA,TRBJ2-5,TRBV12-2,CASRSDYPQETQYF,TGTGCAAGTCGCTCGGACTACCCGCAGGAGACCCAGTACTTC
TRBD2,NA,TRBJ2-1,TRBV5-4,CASSTTPPGLANNEQFF,TGTGCCAGCAGCACTACCCCTCCGGGACTAGCGAACAATGAGCAGTTCTTC
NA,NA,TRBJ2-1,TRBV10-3,CAISGTTYNEQFF,TGTGCCATCAGTGGGACCACATACAATGAGCAGTTCTTC
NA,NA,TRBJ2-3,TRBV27,CASSFLLDTGTDTQYF,TGTGCCAGCAGTTTTCTACTAGATACAGGCACAGATACGCAGTATTTT
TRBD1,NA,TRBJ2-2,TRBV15,CATSRVRGPNTGELFF,TGTGCCACCAGCAGAGTGAGGGGGCCGAACACCGGGGAGCTGTTTTTT
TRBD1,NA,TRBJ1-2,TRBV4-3,CASSRATGASNYGYTF,TGCGCCAGCAGCCGAGCGACAGGGGCCTCTAACTATGGCTACACCTTC
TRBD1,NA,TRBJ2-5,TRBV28,CASSLPRGQQETQYF,TGTGCCAGCAGTTTACCCAGGGGACAGCAAGAGACCCAGTACTTC
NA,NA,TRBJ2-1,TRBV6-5,CASRPLVDYNEQFF,TGTGCCAGCAGACCCCTAGTAGATTACAATGAGCAGTTCTTC
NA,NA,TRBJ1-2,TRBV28,CASGRHTDGYTF,TGTGCCAGCGGCAGGCACACCGATGGCTACACCTTC
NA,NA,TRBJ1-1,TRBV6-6,CASSYWSRVDTEAFF,TGTGCCAGCAGTTACTGGAGCAGGGTTGACACTGAAGCTTTCTTT
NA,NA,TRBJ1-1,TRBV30,CAWSEWDRGMNTEAFF,TGTGCCTGGAGTGAATGGGATCGGGGCATGAACACTGAAGCTTTCTTT
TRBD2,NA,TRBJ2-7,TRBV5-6,CASSTGLAGGRYYEQYF,TGTGCCAGCAGCACCGGACTAGCGGGGGGACGATACTACGAGCAGTACTTC
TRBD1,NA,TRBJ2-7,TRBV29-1,CSVLLGQGASYEQYF,TGCAGCGTGTTACTTGGACAGGGGGCCTCCTACGAGCAGTACTTC
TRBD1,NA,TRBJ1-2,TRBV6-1,CASSEADRVGGGYTF,TGTGCCAGCAGTGAGGCGGACAGGGTGGGTGGTGGCTACACCTTC
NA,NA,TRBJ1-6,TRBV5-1,CASQEGSSYNSPLHF,TGCGCCAGCCAGGAGGGCAGCTCCTATAATTCACCCCTCCACTTT
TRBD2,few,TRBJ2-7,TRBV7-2,CASSLRLAGSAYEQYF,TGTGCCAGCAGCTTACGGCTAGCGGGGTCCGCCTACGAGCAGTACTTC
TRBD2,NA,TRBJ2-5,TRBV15,CATSGSGTSGGETQYF,TGTGCCACCAGCGGATCCGGGACTAGCGGGGGGGAGACCCAGTACTTC
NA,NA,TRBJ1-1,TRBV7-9,CASSFLGVSRSGTFF,TGTGCCAGCAGCTTTTTAGGGGTTAGTCGGAGCGGGACTTTCTTT
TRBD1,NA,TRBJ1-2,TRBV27,CASRPGAGGAVKGYTF,TGTGCCAGCCGACCCGGAGCAGGGGGCGCGGTAAAGGGCTACACCTTC
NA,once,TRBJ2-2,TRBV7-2,CASSLFRGARLNTGELFF,TGTGCCAGCAGCTTATTTCGGGGGGCCCGACTTAACACCGGGGAGCTGTTTTTT
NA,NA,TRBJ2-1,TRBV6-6,CASNLDREGKQFF,TGTGCCAGCAATTTAGACAGGGAGGGGAAGCAGTTCTTC